A selection of T cell receptor beta chains follows, all from one sample in a study of T cell responses to AZD1222 COVID-19 vaccine. TCRdb's table, derived via immunoSEQ multiplex PCR, lists solely in-frame clones and lacks some. The repertoire holds some 140,000 clones, about 87% seen once, with roughly 6% in the top ten. The sequencing used peripheral blood, collected on day 0 of AZD1222 vaccination. Receptors were obtained from an adult in good health. CDR3s include the opening cysteine and the closing phenylalanine or tryptophan. The D gene is left open where the match is weak. A clone size is listed for some rows: how often the clone was seen (once, few, many), or a class if it is expanded.

d_call	clone_size	v_call	j_call	cdr3_nt	cdr3_aa
TRBD1	once	TRBV19	TRBJ1-1	TGTGCCAGTATAGGGACAGAGCATAACATGAACACTGAAGCTTTCTTT	CASIGTEHNMNTEAFF
TRBD1	.	TRBV18	TRBJ2-2	TGTGCCAGCTCGATGGGACAGGGTGACACCGGGGAGCTGTTTTTT	CASSMGQGDTGELFF
.	few	TRBV6-2/TRBV6-3	TRBJ2-6	TGTGCCAGCAGTACAGGGCAGGCTGGGGCCAACGTCCTGACTTTC	CASSTGQAGANVLTF
TRBD1	.	TRBV19	TRBJ2-3	TGTGCCAGTAGTATGGGGTTGACGGGACAGACAGATACGCAGTATTTT	CASSMGLTGQTDTQYF
TRBD1	.	TRBV24-1	TRBJ2-1	TGTGCCACCAAAAACAGGGGAAATGAGCAGTTCTTC	CATKNRGNEQFF
.	.	TRBV10-3	TRBJ1-2	TGTGCCATCAGTGAACAGGGTGATGGCTACACCTTC	CAISEQGDGYTF
TRBD1	.	TRBV5-6	TRBJ2-7	TGTGCCAGCAGCTCCGGGACAGGAGCTTTCTACGAGCAGTACTTC	CASSSGTGAFYEQYF
.	.	TRBV21-1	TRBJ2-6	TGTGCCAGCAGCAAGCCGGGACAGGGAATTTCTGGGGCCAACGTCCTGACTTTC	CASSKPGQGISGANVLTF
.	.	TRBV6-4	TRBJ1-1	TGTGCCAGCAGTGACTCGGCGAACACTGAAGCTTTCTTT	CASSDSANTEAFF
TRBD1	.	TRBV2	TRBJ1-1	TGTGCCAGCAGGGGAACAGGGGAAGCTGAAGCTTTCTTT	CASRGTGEAEAFF
TRBD1	.	TRBV19	TRBJ1-2	TGTGCCAGTAGCGGAACAGGGGGCGACTATGGCTACACCTTC	CASSGTGGDYGYTF
.	.	TRBV5-4	TRBJ2-7	TGTGCCAGCAGCTCTCGGACCCCGCCCTACGAGCAGTACTTC	CASSSRTPPYEQYF
.	.	TRBV19	TRBJ1-1	TGTGCCAGTAGCCCGTGGAGGACTGAAGCTTTCTTT	CASSPWRTEAFF
.	.	TRBV14	TRBJ2-7	TGTGCCAGCAGCCAAGCCGCAGCCCTGGGTTTCGAGCAGTACTTC	CASSQAAALGFEQYF
.	once	TRBV7-6	TRBJ1-2	TGTGCCAGCAGCTTAGAGAGCGGTTGGGCAAGCGGGTACTATGGCTACACCTTC	CASSLESGWASGYYGYTF
.	.	TRBV9	TRBJ1-4	TGTGCCAGCAGCGTAGGGGGCGGCAACCGGGAAAAACTGTTTTTT	CASSVGGGNREKLFF
TRBD2	.	TRBV5-4	TRBJ2-3	TGTGCCAGCACTCCGTCGGCTAGCGGGAGTTTGGATACGCAGTATTTT	CASTPSASGSLDTQYF
.	.	TRBV28	TRBJ1-1	TGTGCCAGCAGATCCACAAACCTCGGACACGAAGGACGGAACACTGAAGCTTTCTTT	CASRSTNLGHEGRNTEAFF
.	once	TRBV6-2/TRBV6-3	TRBJ2-1	TGTGCCAGCAGTCCAGCGGTGGTATCTTACAATGAGCAGTTCTTC	CASSPAVVSYNEQFF
TRBD1	.	TRBV19	TRBJ1-5	TGTGCCAGTAGCCGGGACAGGGGTAATCAGCCCCAGCATTTT	CASSRDRGNQPQHF
.	.	TRBV9	TRBJ2-1	TGTGCCAGCAGCGCGAGCGCGAAGGCTAGCAGGCAGTTCTTC	CASSASAKASRQFF
.	.	TRBV24-1	TRBJ2-5	TGTGCCACCAGTGATCCCGGACAGAAGTACCAAGAGACCCAGTACTTC	CATSDPGQKYQETQYF
.	.	TRBV7-9	TRBJ2-6	TGTGCCAGCACCTTACCCCGCATAACGGAAACCGGGGCCAACGTCCTGACTTTC	CASTLPRITETGANVLTF
TRBD1	.	TRBV5-4	TRBJ2-7	TGTGCCAGCAGCCGCGGGGGACAGGGGGTCTACGAGCAGTACTTC	CASSRGGQGVYEQYF
.	once	TRBV5-1	TRBJ1-2	TGCGCCAGCAGCTTGCGAGCAGGGACTAACTATGGCTACACCTTC	CASSLRAGTNYGYTF
.	.	TRBV9	TRBJ2-1	TGTGCCAGCAGCGTAGCTCAGGGGGGCCCCTACAATGAGCAGTTCTTC	CASSVAQGGPYNEQFF
TRBD1	.	TRBV4-1	TRBJ2-7	TGCGCCAGCAGCCCTACAGGGGACGAGCAGTACTTC	CASSPTGDEQYF
TRBD1	.	TRBV7-8	TRBJ2-1	TGTGCCAGCAGCCATGAACCGGGACAGGGTTTTAATGAGCAGTTCTTC	CASSHEPGQGFNEQFF
.	few	TRBV19	TRBJ1-6	TGTGCCAGTAGCCCGACAGATTATAATTCACCCCTCCACTTT	CASSPTDYNSPLHF
.	.	TRBV21-1	TRBJ2-6	TGTGCCAGCAGCAAAGTAAAGCCCGACGACAGGGGCCGCAGCTCTGGGGCCAACGTCCTGACTTTC	CASSKVKPDDRGRSSGANVLTF
.	.	TRBV3-1/TRBV3-2	TRBJ1-4	TGTGCCAGCAGCCAGCAGAGCCTGCCAGATGAAAAACTGTTTTTT	CASSQQSLPDEKLFF
.	once	TRBV5-1	TRBJ1-6	TGCGCCAGCAGCCCGGGGAGCTATAATTCACCCCTCCACTTT	CASSPGSYNSPLHF
.	.	TRBV21-1	TRBJ2-7	TGTGCCTGCAAGCCGAGACAGGGGAGCTCCTACGAGCAGTACTTC	CACKPRQGSSYEQYF
TRBD2	.	TRBV28	TRBJ2-7	TGTGCCAGCAGTTTACCCCTAGCGGGAACCTACGAGCAGTACTTC	CASSLPLAGTYEQYF
.	.	TRBV9	TRBJ2-1	TGTGCCAGCAGCGTAGTGGGGAGCGGCCAAGGCCATGAGCAGTTCTTC	CASSVVGSGQGHEQFF
.	few	TRBV7-8	TRBJ1-1	TGTGCCAGCAGCGGGTCCCGCGGAGGCGGTGAAGCTTTCTTT	CASSGSRGGGEAFF
.	.	TRBV7-2	TRBJ2-1	TGTGCCAGCAGCCTCATGGACTTGTGGGGGAATGAGCAGTTCTTC	CASSLMDLWGNEQFF
.	.	TRBV27	TRBJ1-5	TGTGCCAGCGCCCGGGGGGGCAATCAGCCCCAGCATTTT	CASARGGNQPQHF
.	.	TRBV29-1	TRBJ1-1	TGCAGCGGGAGGAACAGGAACACTGAAGCTTTCTTT	CSGRNRNTEAFF
.	.	TRBV29-1	TRBJ2-5	TGCAGCGCTGGGGGAGAGACCCAGTACTTC	CSAGGETQYF
.	.	TRBV4-3	TRBJ2-5	TGCGCCAGCAGCCCCCCTGGGAGAGAAGAGACCCAGTACTTC	CASSPPGREETQYF
.	medium-sized	TRBV27	TRBJ1-2	TGTGCCAGCAGTTTCGAAGGGAACTATGGCTACACCTTC	CASSFEGNYGYTF
.	.	TRBV4-1	TRBJ1-3	TGCGCCAGCAGCCAAGACACCTTCTCTGGAAACACCATATATTTT	CASSQDTFSGNTIYF
.	.	TRBV6-5	TRBJ1-3	TGTGCCAGCCGACTCGGACAGTACTCTGGAAACACCATATATTTT	CASRLGQYSGNTIYF
TRBD2	once	TRBV29-1	TRBJ2-1	TGCAGCGCCCATCGACTAGCGGGGGACAATGAGCAGTTCTTC	CSAHRLAGDNEQFF
.	.	TRBV11-3	TRBJ1-6	TGTGCCAGCAGCTCAAACAGGGACTTGAATTCACCCCTCCACTTT	CASSSNRDLNSPLHF
TRBD1	.	TRBV19	TRBJ1-4	TGTGCCAGTAGTTCGGGACAGCCGACACTATCGGAAAAACTGTTTTTT	CASSSGQPTLSEKLFF
.	.	TRBV6-6	TRBJ1-2	TGTGCCAGCAGTTTAGGCGAATCCGGCTACACCTTC	CASSLGESGYTF